The next 29 T cell receptor beta chains were all read from a single sample in a study of T-cell reconstitution after alpha-beta-depleted transplantation in children. Unique molecular identifiers were built into the TCRbeta library. MiXCR was run by TCRdb on the PCR reads, yielding one entry per CDR3 protein. Altogether around 600,000 distinct CDR3 sequences are present, roughly 17% being singletons, with the ten largest covering over 0.95%. The input for sequencing was PBMCs from the stem cell graft donor, taken from the stem cell graft. The source is a human donor who donated a stem cell graft to a child with acute myeloid leukemia.

The rearrangement joins TRBV28 to TRBJ1-6; D gene ambiguous. The CDR3 is made up of 13 amino acids. Germline CDR1 MDHEN, CDR2 SYDVKM. The V end was cut by 6 bases, the J end by 7 bases, with 10 bases between. CDR3 coding DNA: TGTGCCAGCAGGCCCCGGCACAATTCACCCCTCCACTTT. It specifies CASRPRHNSPLHF.

There are many counts of this clonotype. The gene calls are TRBV20-1 and TRBJ2-5; maybe TRBD2 (7 bases). Per the germline V gene, CDR1 is DFQATT and CDR2 is SNEGSKA (reference sequence). CDR3 length: 14 amino acids. V lost 3 bases and J lost 4, with 15 bases in between. CDR3 protein: CSASPLRGGETQYF. CDR3 in DNA: TGCAGTGCTAGCCCCTTGAGGGGGGGAGAGACCCAGTACTTC.

About this clonotype itself: A clone one base away is much larger, so this may be a read error. The gene calls are TRBV20-1 and TRBJ1-2; possibly TRBD1 for D (5 bases). Germline V gives CDR1 DFQATT, CDR2 SNEGSKA (reference sequence). The CDR3 extends over 12 amino acids. The CDR3 is CSARAGWYGCTF. In nucleotides, the CDR3 is TGCAGTGCTAGGGCAGGGTGGTATGGCTGCACCTTC.

The chain recombines TRBV27 with TRBJ1-6; D perhaps matches TRBD1 (5 bases). Germline V gene lookup returns CDR1 MNHEY and CDR2 SMNVEV (reference sequence). The CDR3 runs 14 residues. V shed 3 bases and J shed 5 bases, with 8 bases lying between them. The CDR3 here is CASSFRGHNSPLHF. CDR3 bases: TGTGCCAGCAGTTTTAGGGGTCATAATTCACCCCTCCACTTT.

The chain is built from TRBV6-5 and TRBJ1-1, with TRBD1 as a possible D gene (6 bases). V shed 2 bases and J shed 4 bases, with 20 bases lying between them. CDR1 is MNHEY and CDR2 is SVGAGI in the germline V gene. CDR3 size: 17 residues. Here the CDR3 reads CASSYRPGAVFATEAFF. CDR3 sequence (DNA): TGTGCCAGCAGTTACAGGCCAGGGGCAGTGTTTGCCACTGAAGCTTTCTTT.

This clonotype was recorded many times. The chain carries TRBV6-5 and TRBJ2-6, with unresolved D. The ends were cut back, 6 bases at V and 0 bases at J, with 6 bases in the middle. The CDR3 is 14 amino acids. The germline gives CDR1 MNHEY, CDR2 SVGAGI. Written as DNA, the CDR3 is TGTGCCAGCAGCCCGGTCTCTGGGGCCAACGTCCTGACTTTC. Translating gives CASSPVSGANVLTF.

The rearrangement links TRBV6-1 to TRBJ2-2; TRBD2 matches 8 bases. The trim removed 7 bases at V and 5 bases at J, leaving 9 bases unmatched. The CDR3 spans 15 residues. Germline V CDR1 and CDR2: MNHNS, SASEGT. DNA for the CDR3: TGTGCCAGCATCCTATTTAGCGGGATAACCGGGGAGCTGTTTTTT. It translates to CASILFSGITGELFF.

The rearrangement joins TRBV27 to TRBJ2-2; D may be TRBD1 or TRBD2 (5 bases each). V lost 5 bases to trimming and J lost 7 bases, with 14 bases between them. In germline, CDR1 is MNHEY, CDR2 SMNVEV (reference sequence). The CDR3 spans 14 residues. This CDR3 is CASSIMGPLGELFF. The CDR3 DNA sequence: TGTGCCAGCAGTATAATGGGACCACTCGGGGAGCTGTTTTTT.

Notes on this clonotype: This may come from a read error, since a much larger clone is one base off. The chain recombines TRBV10-3 with TRBJ2-7, with TRBD1 as a possible D gene (6 bases). CDR3 size: 11 residues. Germline CDR1 ENHRY, CDR2 SYGVKD. This CDR3 reads CAVSDRYEQYF. The CDR3 coding sequence is TGTGCCGTCAGTGACAGGTACGAGCAGTACTTC.

This clonotype appeared once. This chain links TRBV28 with TRBJ2-1, with D uncertain. V lost 6 bases and J lost 12, with 15 bases in between. CDR1 is MDHEN, CDR2 SYDVKM, per germline. CDR3 length: 12 residues. Written as DNA, the CDR3 is TGTGCCAGCAGCTCCAACCCTTCTTCGCAGTTCTTC. The encoded protein is CASSSNPSSQFF.

Ten or more counts support this clonotype. The V call is TRBV5-1, the J call TRBJ1-1; no clear D. Looked up from germline, CDR1 is SGHRS and CDR2 is YFSETQ. The CDR3 is made up of 14 amino acids. V was trimmed by 0 bases and J by 4 bases, leaving 10 bases between them. As DNA, the CDR3 is TGCGCCAGCAGCTTGGACCCATCGGGCACTGAAGCTTTCTTT. Translating it yields CASSLDPSGTEAFF.

In this sample, this clonotype turned up many times. The chain recombines TRBV20-1 with TRBJ2-3; 8 bases are a match to TRBD2. The CDR3 length is 13 residues. The V gene end was trimmed by 3 bases and the J gene end by 4 bases; junction bases not matched to a gene: 3. In germline, CDR1 is DFQATT, CDR2 SNEGSKA (reference sequence). CDR3 sequence reads: CSASGGAPDTQYF. For the CDR3, the DNA is TGCAGTGCTAGCGGGGGGGCCCCAGATACGCAGTATTTT.

This clonotype occurred many times. The chain has TRBV29-1 and TRBJ2-7; 8 bases are shared with TRBD1. The V gene's germline CDR1 is SQVTM and CDR2 ANQGSEA. The CDR3 runs 15 residues. The V and J ends lost 6 bases and 4 bases, in that order; junction bases with no gene match: 14. In DNA form, the CDR3 reads TGCAGCGTGTCATCCCTCGGGACAGGACAATACGAGCAGTACTTC. Amino acids: CSVSSLGTGQYEQYF.

This chain joins TRBV7-2 and TRBJ1-5; possible D gene TRBD1, 6 bases. Trimming left V 1 base short and J 5 bases short, with 18 bases between. Germline CDR1 is SGHTA and CDR2 is FQGNSA. There are 17 residues in the CDR3. The CDR3 region has the DNA TGTGCCAGCAGCTTAGTCGTTCTACAGGGAGTGGATCAGCCCCAGCATTTT. This codes for CASSLVVLQGVDQPQHF. Full variable domain (outside the CDR3, taken from reference TRBV7-2 and TRBJ1-5): GAGVSQSPSNKVTEKGKDVELRCDPISGHTALYWYRQSLGQGLEFLIYFQGNSAPDKSGLPSDRFSAERTGGSVSTLTIQRTQQEDSAVYLCASSLVVLQGVDQPQHFGDGTRLSIL.

This clonotype was seen more than once but under ten times. The chain couples TRBV20-1 to TRBJ1-5; D may be TRBD1 (6 bases). V lost 2 bases, J lost 4 bases, and 15 bases lay in between. The germline V gene encodes CDR1 DFQATT and CDR2 SNEGSKA (reference sequence). This CDR3 region has 15 residues. The CDR3 region is CSARLTGSLNQPQHF. Written as DNA, the CDR3 is TGCAGTGCTAGATTGACAGGTTCCCTGAATCAGCCCCAGCATTTT.

The table lists this clonotype with many counts. The chain carries TRBV20-1 and TRBJ1-5; 10 positions agree with TRBD1. V lost 5 bases, J lost 8 bases, and 9 bases stayed unmatched. Germline-derived CDR1 and CDR2 are DFQATT and SNEGSKA (reference sequence). The CDR3 consists of 14 residues. Here the CDR3 DNA reads TGCAGTGCTTCAATCGGACAGGGGGTTAAGCCCCAGCATTTT. This gives the protein CSASIGQGVKPQHF.

There are many counts of this clonotype. The chain carries TRBV5-5 and TRBJ2-7, with a tentative D call TRBD1 (6 bases). Germline V gene lookup returns CDR1 SGHKS and CDR2 YYEKEE (reference sequence). This CDR3 region has 14 residues. V was trimmed by 3 bases and J by 5 bases, leaving 15 bases between them. The chain's CDR3 is CASSSRTVGDEQYV. In DNA form, the CDR3 reads TGTGCCAGCAGCTCCAGGACAGTGGGGGACGAGCAGTACGTC.

The chain uses TRBV7-8 and TRBJ2-3; 9 bases align to TRBD2. CDR3 length equals 17 residues. Germline trimming cut 1 base from V and 3 bases from J; bases unmatched to any gene: 8. Germline CDR1 reads SGHVS; CDR2 reads FQNEAQ. The CDR3 reads CASSLGSGGRTTDTQYF. Written as DNA, the CDR3 is TGTGCCAGCAGCTTAGGTAGCGGGGGCCGAACTACAGATACGCAGTATTTT.

The CDR3 nucleotides are TGCGCCAGCAGCTTGTCCCCGGGGACAGACTACGAGCAGTACGTC. Translating it yields CASSLSPGTDYEQYV. The chain has TRBV5-1 and TRBJ2-7, with 7 positions matching TRBD1. The CDR3 sequence is 15 residues long. Germline lookup yields CDR1 SGHRS and CDR2 YFSETQ. With V trimmed by 1 base and J by 3 bases, 7 bases remained unmatched.

About this clonotype itself: A junction boundary mismatches the germline segment, possibly from a read error. The genes are TRBV5-5 and TRBJ1-1; no definite D call. The CDR3 extends over 14 amino acids. The germline CDR1 and CDR2 sequences are SGHKS and YYEKEE (reference sequence). CDR3 DNA sequence: TGTGCCAGCAGCTTGGGAGACATGAACACTGAAGATTTCTTT. It codes for CASSLGDMNTEDFF. Combining the CDR3 with reference TRBV5-5 and TRBJ1-1 gives the whole variable domain DAGVTQSPTHLIKTRGQQVTLRCSPISGHKSVSWYQQVLGQGPQFIFQYYEKEERGRGNFPDRFSARQFPNYSSELNVNALLLGDSALYLCASSLGDMNTEDFFGQGTRLTVV.

In this sample, this clonotype turned up a few times. CDR3 sequence reads: CASSLWTNSPLHF. CDR3 DNA sequence: TGTGCCAGCAGCCTCTGGACAAATTCACCCCTCCACTTT. V usage is TRBV7-3 and J usage is TRBJ1-6, with D perhaps TRBD1 (5 bases). This CDR3 is 13 amino acids long. CDR1 SGHTA and CDR2 FQGTGA come from the germline V gene. Trimming stripped 5 bases from V and 7 bases from J, with 9 bases between.

This clonotype was detected many times. The chain links TRBV20-1 to TRBJ2-1; 13 bases fit TRBD2. The J segment lost 4 bases and the V segment lost 5 bases, leaving 5 bases of the junction unmatched. The CDR3 extends over 15 amino acids. Germline V CDR1 and CDR2: DFQATT, SNEGSKA (reference sequence). The CDR3 spells CSAPPTSGGYNEQFF. The CDR3 coding sequence is TGCAGTGCTCCGCCGACTAGCGGGGGGTACAATGAGCAGTTCTTC.

This clonotype has ten or more counts. V and J are TRBV20-1 and TRBJ1-1, with 9 bases fitting TRBD1. The V segment lost 6 bases and the J segment 4 bases; nucleotides outside the gene matches: 9. The CDR3 is 14 amino acids. The germline CDR1 and CDR2 sequences are DFQATT and SNEGSKA (reference sequence). The CDR3 spells CSALQGQGSTEAFF. CDR3 DNA: TGCAGTGCCCTACAAGGACAGGGGAGCACTGAAGCTTTCTTT.

This clonotype was recorded many times. This chain connects TRBV20-1 to TRBJ1-1; D perhaps matches TRBD1 (5 bases). The V gene lost 6 bases and the J gene lost 1 base, with 12 bases spanning the gap. The germline V gene encodes CDR1 DFQATT and CDR2 SNEGSKA (reference sequence). The CDR3 totals 13 residues. CDR3 DNA: TGCAGTGCCCTACTCGACAGGAACACTGAAGCTTTCTTT. It yields the protein CSALLDRNTEAFF.

The chain links TRBV7-9 to TRBJ2-7; D ambiguous. There are 14 residues in the CDR3. V lost 2 bases to trimming and J lost 9 bases, with 17 bases between them. Germline CDR1 and CDR2: SEHNR and FQNEAQ (reference sequence). The CDR3 coding sequence is TGTGCCAGCAGCTTATCGGCGAGGCCCAACATGCAGTACGTC. Translation gives CASSLSARPNMQYV.

Many counts were recorded for this clonotype. The chain is built from TRBV21-1 and TRBJ2-1; the table assigns TRBD1, which was not confirmed against the DNA. TRBV21-1 is reported as a pseudogene. The CDR3 sequence is 17 residues long. The CDR3 DNA reads TGTGCCAGCAGCAACCGGGGGACCGTCGTCGATTACAATGAGCAGTTCTTC. It translates to CASSNRGTVVDYNEQFF.

This clonotype was observed a few times. This chain connects TRBV20-1 to TRBJ2-3, with 8 bases fitting TRBD2. V dropped 5 bases and J dropped 3; count of bases not matched to a gene: 4. The CDR3 covers 13 residues. Germline loops: CDR1 DFQATT, CDR2 SNEGSKA (reference sequence). DNA of the CDR3: TGCAGTGCTGAACTAGCGGAAACAGATACGCAGTATTTT. As protein: CSAELAETDTQYF.

This clonotype has a count of ten or more. The gene calls are TRBV20-1 and TRBJ2-5, with D perhaps TRBD2 (7 bases). The CDR3 runs 13 residues. Germline CDR1 reads DFQATT; CDR2 reads SNEGSKA (reference sequence). V shed 3 bases and J shed 7 bases, with 15 bases lying between them. CDR3 sequence (DNA): TGCAGTGCTAGGACGGGGGGCAGCGGGACCCAGTACTTC. Its translation: CSARTGGSGTQYF.

This clonotype was seen at least ten times. CDR3 sequence: CASSGARGHEQFF. The CDR3 DNA is TGTGCCAGCAGTGGGGCCAGAGGACATGAGCAGTTCTTC. The rearrangement uses TRBV6-1 and TRBJ2-1; D is unresolved. This CDR3 has 13 amino acids. Germline loops: CDR1 MNHNS, CDR2 SASEGT. The V and J ends lost 4 bases and 8 bases respectively, with 12 bases between them.